This TCR beta chain was recorded in a study of shared clonotypes between healthy human individuals (TCRdb year 2020). About the full investigation: Three men and a couple of women, aged 18 to 49 years, made up the cohort. Per donor, three plates each were used for CD4 naive and CD4 memory, two for CD8 naive, and one for CD8 memory. Blood TCR repertoires of five healthy adults were deeply sequenced to estimate repertoire size and the extent of clonotype sharing between individuals. To increase sequencing depth and limit assay-specific biases, TCR repertoire library preparation and sequencing were carried out by different laboratories using diverse techniques. Leukapheresis yielded between about 0.8 and 9.5 billion PBMCs per donor.

Donors were healthy HIV-negative adults with no recently reported acute infections or vaccinations. Only Caucasian adults living in Nashville, Tennessee, USA were represented among the donors. CD4+ T cells were enriched by magnetic negative selection, after which naive cells were positively selected on CD45RA and the negative fraction was taken as the memory subset. Blood was collected by leukapheresis, and PBMCs were isolated by Ficoll-Histopaque density gradient centrifugation and then cryopreserved in liquid nitrogen vapor phase. Purity and quantity of every magnetically sorted T cell population were checked by analytical flow cytometry. Each sorted fraction had its genomic DNA isolated and then quantified by UV absorbance on a Nanodrop 2000c. Concerning this clone: Its antigen remains unidentified. Base qualities are not provided; no much larger clone lies one nucleotide away.

V is reduced by 8 bases and J by 3 bases, leaving a spacing of 20 bases between them. Its CDR3 holds 15 amino acids, cysteine through phenylalanine. The DNA shown is the 45-base CDR3, in frame from base 1. CDR1 and CDR2 are read off the germline V gene as MNHEY and SVGAGI. TCR CDR3 regions were amplified from genomic DNA by multiplex PCR using the deep immunoSEQ assay. Extracted genomic DNA from each cell subset was distributed evenly across all wells of several immunoSEQ 96-well plates, and each plate was treated as a replicate. For sorted subsets, about 200 ng genomic DNA, equal to some 30,000 T cell genomes, was loaded into each replicate PCR. Purified libraries were measured with a Qubit 3.0 fluorometer, size-checked on a Bioanalyzer 2100, and measured again with the KAPA Library Quantification kit. Every immunoSEQ 96-well plate was sequenced on a separate single-read 150-cycle Illumina NextSeq 550 flow cell. The paper's processing steps were these. Because only junctional sequences without quality scores were contained in the immunoSEQ output, filtering matching that applied to full-length reads could not be performed. Sequences were annotated with PyIR, a Python wrapper for IgBLAST v1.9, and V/J genes and CDR3 were assigned using IMGT germline references. Reads were filtered out if the reads had weak V/J assignments (E-value above 1e-6), no CDR3, stop codons, out-of-frame junctions, or ambiguous translated residues. V3J clonotypes were defined as sequences sharing an identical inferred V gene, J gene, and CDR3 amino acid sequence. To compute the percentage overlap between repertoires, the number of shared unique clonotypes was divided by the size of the smaller repertoire. Repertoire richness was assessed with RTK rarefaction, the Chao1 estimator, and Recon v2.1 estimates of unobserved clonotypes. Generation probabilities for all TCRbeta clonotypes obtained by the gDNA method from a handful of donors were computed using OLGA. Here the immuneACCESS table is served through TCRdb, limited to in-frame sequences with V and J called. Missing clones are a known gap in these copies; in checked studies unresolved V genes cover under half, and the rest lacks a known reason. V and J calls and clone size are those listed in that table; D and trimming were worked out from the DNA. This sample is represented by about 2.4 million clones; 93% of them were singletons. Of the sample, around 0.37% falls within the top ten clones.

Paper-wide results and their limitations: Clonotypes shared by all four sorted-subset donors showed higher generation probabilities than non-shared clonotypes. The genetic and exposure-history diversity represented was limited by the small number of donors. Pairwise subsampling indicated that sequencing depth was expected to affect the degree of clonotype sharing among donors. Sampling was limited to blood, and TCR repertoires in tissue likely differ from TCR repertoires in blood. When several donors were compared, the shared fraction of clonotypes was about 5.4% for naive CD4, 3.5% for naive CD8, about 2.5% for memory CD4, and roughly 0.43% for memory CD8. Incomplete sequencing was indicated by rarefaction of sorted-subset datasets, despite the large sequencing depth. Estimated clonotype richness was generally larger for naive than for memory subsets.

The sequence links TRBV6-5 to TRBJ2-7; the D gene is perhaps TRBD2, on 5 matching bases. The sequenced sample was naive CD4+ T cells from PBMCs. Sample cell subset or site, as interpreted from the label and publication: CD45RA+ positively selected. The TCR was taken from a man between 18 and 35 years old in good health. Some clones in this sample may be carry-over from other donors' samples. The encoded CDR3 is CASSKGASASYEQYF. The DNA is as follows: TGTGCCAGCTCAAAGGGAGCGTCTGCGAGCTACGAGCAGTACTTC.